A single sample gave rise to the 8 T cell receptor beta chains below, sequenced in a study of T cell repertoires in cytomegalovirus infection. TCRdb recomputed calls from the reads with MiXCR, one row per CDR3 protein. The table lists about 530,000 distinct CDR3 sequences, around a quarter of them singletons, with less than 15% in the top ten. Sequencing was done on a sample of PBMCs. The receptors stem from a human donor in good health (CMV status not recorded). Some clones in this sample may be carry-over from other donors' samples.

This clonotype appeared a few times. The chain carries TRBV29-1 and TRBJ2-3; TRBD1 aligns across 8 bases. This CDR3 region has 15 residues. V dropped 6 bases and J dropped 5; count of bases not matched to a gene: 13. Germline CDR1 and CDR2: SQVTM and ANQGSEA. The CDR3 DNA is TGCAGCGTCTCCTTGGGGGGACAGGCGAAAGATACGCAGTATTTT. This translates into CSVSLGGQAKDTQYF.

CDR3 coding DNA: TGTGCCAGCGAAGCCTATACTCCGGGGACCCAGTACTTC. It specifies CASEAYTPGTQYF. The gene calls are TRBV11-3 and TRBJ2-5; D not resolved. Germline V gives CDR1 SGHNT, CDR2 YENEEA. The V gene lost 8 bases and the J gene lost 7 bases, with 17 bases spanning the gap. CDR3 length: 13 amino acids. The full variable domain, with the rest looked up from reference TRBV11-3 and TRBJ2-5, is EAGVVQSPRYKIIEKKQPVAFWCNPISGHNTLYWYLQNLGQGPELLIRYENEEAVDDSQLPKDRFSAERLKGVDSTLKIQPAELGDSAVYLCASEAYTPGTQYFGPGTRLLVL.

The chain links TRBV7-9 to TRBJ2-3; perhaps TRBD2 as D (5 bases). The CDR3 has 15 residues. Trimming stripped 5 bases from V and 0 bases from J, with 12 bases between. CDR1 SEHNR and CDR2 FQNEAQ come from the germline V gene (reference sequence). CDR3 protein: CASSRPGGSTDTQYF. Written as DNA, the CDR3 is TGTGCCAGCAGCCGCCCGGGCGGGAGCACAGATACGCAGTATTTT. Drawing the rest from reference TRBV7-9 and TRBJ2-3, the complete variable domain is DTGVSQNPRHKITKRGQNVTFRCDPISEHNRLYWYRQTLGQGPEFLTYFQNEAQLEKSRLLSDRFSAERPKGSFSTLEIQRTEQGDSAMYLCASSRPGGSTDTQYFGPGTRLTVL.

This chain uses TRBV5-4 with TRBJ2-1; 8 bases align to TRBD2. This CDR3 comprises 14 residues. Germline V gene sequence: CDR1 SGHNT, CDR2 YYREEE (reference sequence). With V trimmed by 3 bases and J by 6 bases, 5 bases remained unmatched. The CDR3 protein is CASSWSGSSNEQFF. CDR3 nucleotides: TGTGCCAGCAGCTGGAGCGGGAGTAGCAATGAGCAGTTCTTC.

This clonotype was counted only a few times. The rearrangement uses TRBV24-1 and TRBJ2-1; D possibly corresponds to TRBD2 (5 bases). The CDR3 has 14 residues. V was pared by 6 bases and J by 4 bases, with 12 bases between. CDR1 is KGHDR and CDR2 is SFDVKD in the germline V gene. CDR3: CATSRGLLYNEQFF. As DNA, the CDR3 is TGTGCCACCAGTCGAGGGTTACTATACAATGAGCAGTTCTTC.

This clonotype has more than one count but fewer than ten. CDR3 loop: CASSLTGAQPQHF. The CDR3 nucleotides read TGTGCCAGCAGCCTTACAGGGGCTCAGCCCCAGCATTTT. The gene calls are TRBV11-2 and TRBJ1-5; 7 positions agree with TRBD1. V lost 5 bases and J lost 6; bases outside the gene matches: 4. Germline V CDR1 and CDR2: SGHAT, FQNNGV. The CDR3 is made up of 13 amino acids.

This clonotype was counted many times. The chain couples TRBV28 to TRBJ2-7; D is possibly TRBD1 or TRBD2 (5 bases each). V dropped 5 bases and J dropped 4 bases, with 9 bases sitting between them. The CDR3 extends over 12 amino acids. Germline CDR1 MDHEN, CDR2 SYDVKM. This CDR3 is CASSGGPYEQYF. CDR3 in DNA: TGTGCCAGCAGTGGGGGACCGTACGAGCAGTACTTC.

The rearrangement links TRBV4-1 to TRBJ2-3; TRBD2 matches at 13 bases. Germline CDR1 reads MGHRA; CDR2 reads YSYEKL. V lost 2 bases to trimming and J lost 3 bases; unmatched junction nucleotides: 8. The CDR3 consists of 18 residues. In nucleotides, the CDR3 is TGCGCCAGCAGCCAACCCCGACTAGCGGGAGGTAGGACAGATACGCAGTATTTT. Its protein is CASSQPRLAGGRTDTQYF.